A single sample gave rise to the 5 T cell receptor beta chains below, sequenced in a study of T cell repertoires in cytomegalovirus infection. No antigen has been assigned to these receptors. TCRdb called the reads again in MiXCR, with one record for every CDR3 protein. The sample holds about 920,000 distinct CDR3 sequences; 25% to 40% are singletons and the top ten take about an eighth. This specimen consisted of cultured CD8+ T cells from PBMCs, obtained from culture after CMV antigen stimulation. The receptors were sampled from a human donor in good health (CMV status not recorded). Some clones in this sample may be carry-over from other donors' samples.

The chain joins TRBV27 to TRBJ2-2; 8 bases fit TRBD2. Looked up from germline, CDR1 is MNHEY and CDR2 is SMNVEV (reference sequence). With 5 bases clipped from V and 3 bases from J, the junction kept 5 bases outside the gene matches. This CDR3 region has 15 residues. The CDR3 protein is CASSIAGGYTGELFF. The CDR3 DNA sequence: TGTGCCAGCAGTATTGCGGGGGGCTACACCGGGGAGCTGTTTTTT.

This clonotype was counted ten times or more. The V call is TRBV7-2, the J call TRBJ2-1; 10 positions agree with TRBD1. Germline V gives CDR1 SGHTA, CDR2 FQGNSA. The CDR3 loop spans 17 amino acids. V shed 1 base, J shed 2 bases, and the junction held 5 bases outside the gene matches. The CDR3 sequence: CASSLDWDRGAYNEQFF. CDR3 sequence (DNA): TGTGCCAGCAGCTTAGACTGGGACAGGGGAGCCTACAATGAGCAGTTCTTC.

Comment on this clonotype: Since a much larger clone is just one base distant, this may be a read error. The CDR3 loop reads CASSWWQNTGELFF. In nucleotides, the CDR3 is TGTGCCAGCAGTTGGTGGCAGAACACCGGGGAGCTGTTTTTT. The genes are TRBV27 and TRBJ2-2; D gene uncertain. The CDR3 sequence is 14 residues long. Trimming left V 4 bases short and J 1 base short, with 7 bases between. CDR1 is MNHEY and CDR2 is SMNVEV in the germline V gene (reference sequence).

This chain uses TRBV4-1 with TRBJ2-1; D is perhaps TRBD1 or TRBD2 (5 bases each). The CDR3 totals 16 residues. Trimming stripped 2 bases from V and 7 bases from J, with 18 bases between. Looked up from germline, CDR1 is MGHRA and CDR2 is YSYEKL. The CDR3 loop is CASSQLGTGERNEQFF. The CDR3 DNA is TGCGCCAGCAGCCAACTCGGGACCGGAGAAAGGAATGAGCAGTTCTTC.

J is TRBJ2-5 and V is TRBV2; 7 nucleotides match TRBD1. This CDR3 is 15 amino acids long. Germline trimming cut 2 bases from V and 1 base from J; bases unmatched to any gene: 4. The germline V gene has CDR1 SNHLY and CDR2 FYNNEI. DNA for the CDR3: TGTGCCAGCAGTGAATTAGGGGGCACCCAAGAGACCCAGTACTTC. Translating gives CASSELGGTQETQYF.